This entry is about one T cell receptor (beta chain). Its recognized antigen is unknown. No per-base quality is available; no much larger clone lies one base away. Samples from volunteer blood donors who had recovered from COVID-19 were contributed by a second Seattle source. The collaborating institutions used their own protocols to collect whole blood in K2EDTA tubes. For TCRbeta analysis, collaborators shipped samples as frozen whole blood, isolated PBMCs, or DNA extracted from either of those sample types. TCRbeta CDR3 regions were amplified from genomic DNA using the immunoSEQ Assay, a bias-controlled multiplex PCR. The source study handled its data this way. Within the assay, amplification of reference gene primers was used to estimate how many nucleated cells each sample contained. Sequence reads were collapsed and filtered to measure the absolute abundance of every unique TCRbeta CDR3 rearrangement. Productive Simpson clonality was computed per sample as the square root of Simpson's diversity index over productive rearrangements. This is the immuneACCESS table as TCRdb keeps it, with only in-frame sequences that have V and J called. A part of the clones is gone; compared with another copy, unresolved V genes explain less than half, and the rest is unexplained. That table furnishes V, J and clone size, whereas the DNA furnished D and trimming. The sample includes some 320,000 clones, with over 75% observed a single time. The ten largest clones take up about 8% of the sample.

The data belong to a study of blood T cell repertoires in COVID-19 (TCRdb year 2020). Broadly, across the study: Collaborator samples came from the United States, Italy and Spain and covered acute and convalescent phases of COVID-19. The prospective study material was composed of cDNA or gDNA derived from T cells, B-cell-depleted T cells, or PBMCs. Deeply sampled blood TCRbeta repertoires from subjects exposed to, actively infected with, or recovered from COVID-19 were included in the dataset. The repertoires were made available in a free public database intended to serve as a resource for research on the immune response to SARS-CoV-2. Samples were obtained from the ongoing ImmuneRACE study (first 160 participants) and from over 1,000 subjects provided by 6 global collaborators. The sample metadata nearly always contained a de-identified subject ID, COVID-19 status, age in years and sex. Where available, HLA class I and class II types were taken from metadata supplied by the sample provider and were not determined by assay-based typing.

Overall study outcomes, separate from this receptor: The quantity of clinical and demographic metadata differed by source and by participant and was supplied without curation.

Based on the germline V gene, the CDR1 and CDR2 sequences are LGHNA and YSLEER. Including the terminal cysteine and phenylalanine, the CDR3 comprises 16 residues. Only CDR3 DNA is held: 48 bases, read in frame from base 1. The trim is 0 bases for V and 3 bases for J, with a gap of 15 bases between the germline ends. This TCR was sampled from a woman in her forties or fifties who had recovered from COVID-19. The chain is encoded by TRBV4-3 joined to TRBJ2-7; TRBD2 could be the D gene, as 5 bases match. The specimen was peripheral blood. The CDR3 corresponds to CASSQEPGILLYEQYF. At the DNA level, the sequence is TGCGCCAGCAGCCAAGAACCGGGAATACTTCTCTACGAGCAGTACTTC.